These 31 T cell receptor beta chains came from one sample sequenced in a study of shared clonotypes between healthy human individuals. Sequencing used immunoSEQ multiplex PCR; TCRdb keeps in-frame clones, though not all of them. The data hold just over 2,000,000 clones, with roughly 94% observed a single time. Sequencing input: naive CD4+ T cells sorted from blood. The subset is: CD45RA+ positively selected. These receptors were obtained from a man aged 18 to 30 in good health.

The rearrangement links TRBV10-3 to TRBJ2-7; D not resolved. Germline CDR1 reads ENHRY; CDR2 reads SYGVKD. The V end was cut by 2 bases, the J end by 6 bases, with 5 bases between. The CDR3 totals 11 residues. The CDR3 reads CAISEGFEQYF. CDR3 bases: TGTGCCATCAGTGAGGGGTTCGAGCAGTACTTC.

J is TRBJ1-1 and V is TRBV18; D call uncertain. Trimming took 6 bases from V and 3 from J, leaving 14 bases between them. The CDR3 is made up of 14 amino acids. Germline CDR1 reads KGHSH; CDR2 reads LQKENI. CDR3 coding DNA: TGTGCCAGCTCGGGAACGGACGGCCACACTGAAGCTTTCTTT. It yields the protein CASSGTDGHTEAFF.

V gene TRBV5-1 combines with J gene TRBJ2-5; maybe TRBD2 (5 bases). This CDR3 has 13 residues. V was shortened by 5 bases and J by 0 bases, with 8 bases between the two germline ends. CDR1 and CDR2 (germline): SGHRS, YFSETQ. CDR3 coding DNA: TGCGCCAGCAGTGTCGGGAACCAAGAGACCCAGTACTTC. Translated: CASSVGNQETQYF.

The CDR3 coding sequence is TGTGCCTGGAGTGTCGGAGGTCTGAGCACTGAAGCTTTCTTT. This translates into CAWSVGGLSTEAFF. V usage is TRBV30 and J usage is TRBJ1-1; D gene ambiguous. Trimming removed 0 bases from V and 4 bases from J, with 12 bases in between. The CDR3 covers 14 residues. The germline CDR1 and CDR2 sequences are GTSNPN and SVGIG (reference sequence).

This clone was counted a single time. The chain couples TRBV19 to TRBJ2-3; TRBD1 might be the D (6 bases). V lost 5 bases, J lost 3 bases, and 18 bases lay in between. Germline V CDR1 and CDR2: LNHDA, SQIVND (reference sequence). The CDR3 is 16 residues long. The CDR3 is CASSSSTGSITDTQYF. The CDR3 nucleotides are TGTGCCAGTAGTTCTAGCACAGGGAGCATAACAGATACGCAGTATTTT. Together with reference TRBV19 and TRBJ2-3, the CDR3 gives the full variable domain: DGGITQSPKYLFRKEGQNVTLSCEQNLNHDAMYWYRQDPGQGLRLIYYSQIVNDFQKGDIAEGYSVSREKKESFPLTVTSAQKNPTAFYLCASSSSTGSITDTQYFGPGTRLTVL.

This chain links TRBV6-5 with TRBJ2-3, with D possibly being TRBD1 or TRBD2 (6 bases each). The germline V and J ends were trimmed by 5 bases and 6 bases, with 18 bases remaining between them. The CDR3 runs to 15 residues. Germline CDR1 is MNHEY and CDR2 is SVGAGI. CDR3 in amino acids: CASSPLKRGRDTQYF. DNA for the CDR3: TGTGCCAGCAGTCCTCTCAAACGGGGGCGGGATACGCAGTATTTT.

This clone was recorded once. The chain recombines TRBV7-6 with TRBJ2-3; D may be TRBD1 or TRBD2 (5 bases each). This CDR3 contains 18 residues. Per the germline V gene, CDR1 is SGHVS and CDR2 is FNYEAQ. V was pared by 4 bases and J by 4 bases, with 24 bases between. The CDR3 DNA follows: TGTGCCAGCAGCTGGGAGTGGAAGGGGCTAGAGGGACCAGATACGCAGTATTTT. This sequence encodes CASSWEWKGLEGPDTQYF.

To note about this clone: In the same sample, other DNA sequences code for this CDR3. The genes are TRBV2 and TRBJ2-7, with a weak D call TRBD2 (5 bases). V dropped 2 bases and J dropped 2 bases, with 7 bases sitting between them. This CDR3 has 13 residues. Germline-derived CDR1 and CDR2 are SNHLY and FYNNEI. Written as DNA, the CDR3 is TGTGCCAGCAGTGAAAGGGAGACCTACGAGCAGTACTTC. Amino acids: CASSERETYEQYF.

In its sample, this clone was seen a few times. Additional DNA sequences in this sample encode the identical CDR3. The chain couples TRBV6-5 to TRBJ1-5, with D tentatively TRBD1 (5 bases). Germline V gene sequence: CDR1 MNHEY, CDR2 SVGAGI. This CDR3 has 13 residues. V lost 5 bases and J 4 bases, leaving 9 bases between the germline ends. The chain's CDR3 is CASSPTGNQPQHF. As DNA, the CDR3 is TGTGCCAGCAGTCCAACAGGAAATCAGCCCCAGCATTTT.

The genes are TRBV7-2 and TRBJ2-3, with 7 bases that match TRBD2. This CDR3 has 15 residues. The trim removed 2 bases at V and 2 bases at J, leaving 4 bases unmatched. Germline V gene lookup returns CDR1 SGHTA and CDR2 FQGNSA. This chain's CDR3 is CASSLLAENTDTQYF. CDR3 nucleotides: TGTGCCAGCAGCTTACTAGCGGAAAACACAGATACGCAGTATTTT.

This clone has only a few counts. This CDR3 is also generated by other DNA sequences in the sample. The CDR3, as DNA: TGTGCCAGCAGCTTAGGACAGAGCACAGATACGCAGTATTTT. Amino acid sequence: CASSLGQSTDTQYF. The chain couples TRBV11-2 to TRBJ2-3, with D perhaps TRBD1 (5 bases). The V end lost 1 base, the J end lost 0 bases, and 5 bases lay between the germline ends. The CDR3 extends over 14 amino acids. Per the germline V gene, CDR1 is SGHAT and CDR2 is FQNNGV.

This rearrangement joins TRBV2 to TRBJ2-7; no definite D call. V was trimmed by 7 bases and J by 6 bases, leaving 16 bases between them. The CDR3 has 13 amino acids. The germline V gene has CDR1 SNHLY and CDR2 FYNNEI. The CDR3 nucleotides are TGTGCCAGCATGACTCAGACCCCATTCGAGCAGTACTTC. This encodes CASMTQTPFEQYF. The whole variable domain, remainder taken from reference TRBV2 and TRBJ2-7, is EPEVTQTPSHQVTQMGQEVILRCVPISNHLYFYWYRQILGQKVEFLVSFYNNEISEKSEIFDDQFSVERPDGSNFTLKIRSTKLEDSAMYFCASMTQTPFEQYFGPGTRLTVT.

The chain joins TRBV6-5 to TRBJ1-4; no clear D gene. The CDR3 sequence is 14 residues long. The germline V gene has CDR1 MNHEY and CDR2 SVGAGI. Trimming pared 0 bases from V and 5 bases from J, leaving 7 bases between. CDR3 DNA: TGTGCCAGCAGTTACTCCACGGTGAATGAAAAACTGTTTTTT. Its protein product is CASSYSTVNEKLFF.

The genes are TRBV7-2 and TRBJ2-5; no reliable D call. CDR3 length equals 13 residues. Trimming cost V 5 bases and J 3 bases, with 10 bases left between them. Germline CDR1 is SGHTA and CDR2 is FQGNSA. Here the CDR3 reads CASSPGEEETQYF. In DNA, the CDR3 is TGTGCCAGCAGCCCAGGCGAGGAAGAGACCCAGTACTTC.

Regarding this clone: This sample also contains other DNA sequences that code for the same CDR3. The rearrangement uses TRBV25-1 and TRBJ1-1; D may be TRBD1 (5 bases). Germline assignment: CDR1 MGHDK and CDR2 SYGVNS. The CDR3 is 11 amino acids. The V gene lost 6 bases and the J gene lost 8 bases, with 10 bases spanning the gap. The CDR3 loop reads CASSPGREAFF. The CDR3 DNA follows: TGTGCCAGCAGCCCGGGGCGCGAAGCTTTCTTT.

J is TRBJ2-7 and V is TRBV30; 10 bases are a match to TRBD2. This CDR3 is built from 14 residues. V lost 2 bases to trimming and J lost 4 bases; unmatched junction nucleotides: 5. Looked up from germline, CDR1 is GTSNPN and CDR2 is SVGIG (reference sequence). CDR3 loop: CAWSTGLAEYEQYF. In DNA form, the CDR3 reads TGTGCCTGGAGTACCGGACTAGCGGAGTACGAGCAGTACTTC.

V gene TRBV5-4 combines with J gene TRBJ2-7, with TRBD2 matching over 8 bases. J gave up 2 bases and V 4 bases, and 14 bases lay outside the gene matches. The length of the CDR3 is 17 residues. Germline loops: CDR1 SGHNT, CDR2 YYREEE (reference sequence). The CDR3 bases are TGTGCCAGCAGCGTCCCCTTTGCGGGACTAGGACCCTACGAGCAGTACTTC. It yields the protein CASSVPFAGLGPYEQYF.

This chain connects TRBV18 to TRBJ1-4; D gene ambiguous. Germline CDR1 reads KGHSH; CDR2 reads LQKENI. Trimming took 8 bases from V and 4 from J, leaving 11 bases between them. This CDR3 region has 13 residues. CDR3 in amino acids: CASADGLNEKLFF. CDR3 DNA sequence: TGTGCCAGCGCGGACGGACTTAATGAAAAACTGTTTTTT.

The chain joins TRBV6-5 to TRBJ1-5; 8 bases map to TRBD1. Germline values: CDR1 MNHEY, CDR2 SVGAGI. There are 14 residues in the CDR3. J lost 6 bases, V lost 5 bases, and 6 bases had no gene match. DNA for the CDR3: TGTGCCAGCAGTCAGACAGGGGCTGGTCAGCCCCAGCATTTT. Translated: CASSQTGAGQPQHF.

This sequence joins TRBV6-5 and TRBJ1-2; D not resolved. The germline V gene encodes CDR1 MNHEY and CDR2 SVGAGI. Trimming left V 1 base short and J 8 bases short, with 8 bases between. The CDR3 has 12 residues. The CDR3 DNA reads TGTGCCAGCAGTTACTTGGGAAGGGGCTACACCTTC. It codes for CASSYLGRGYTF.

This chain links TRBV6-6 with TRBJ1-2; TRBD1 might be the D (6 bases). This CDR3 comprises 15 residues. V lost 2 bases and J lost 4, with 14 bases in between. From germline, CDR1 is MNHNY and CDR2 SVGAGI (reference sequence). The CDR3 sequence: CASSYQSGGLYGYTF. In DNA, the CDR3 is TGTGCCAGCAGTTACCAAAGCGGGGGCCTCTATGGCTACACCTTC.

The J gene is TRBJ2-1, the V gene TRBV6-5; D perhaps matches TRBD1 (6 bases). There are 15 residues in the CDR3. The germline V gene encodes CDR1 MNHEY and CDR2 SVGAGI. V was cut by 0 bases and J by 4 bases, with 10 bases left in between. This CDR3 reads CASSYSGRGYNEQFF. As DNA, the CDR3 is TGTGCCAGCAGTTACTCGGGCAGGGGATACAATGAGCAGTTCTTC.

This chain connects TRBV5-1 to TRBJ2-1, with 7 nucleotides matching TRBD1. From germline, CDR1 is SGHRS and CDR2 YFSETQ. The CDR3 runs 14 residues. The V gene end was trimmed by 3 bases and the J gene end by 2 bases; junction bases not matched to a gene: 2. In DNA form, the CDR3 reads TGCGCCAGCAGCTGGGACAGAACCTACAATGAGCAGTTCTTC. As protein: CASSWDRTYNEQFF.

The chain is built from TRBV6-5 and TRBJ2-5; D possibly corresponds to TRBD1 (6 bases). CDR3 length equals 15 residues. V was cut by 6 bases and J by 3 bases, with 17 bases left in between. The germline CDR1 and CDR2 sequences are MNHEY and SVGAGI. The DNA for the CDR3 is TGTGCCAGCAGAGCAGGGGTTGTTTACGAAGAGACCCAGTACTTC. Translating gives CASRAGVVYEETQYF.

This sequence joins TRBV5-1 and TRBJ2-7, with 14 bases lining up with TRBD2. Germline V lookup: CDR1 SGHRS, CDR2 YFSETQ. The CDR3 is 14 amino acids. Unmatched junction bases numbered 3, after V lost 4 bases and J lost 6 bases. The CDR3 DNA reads TGCGCCAGCAGCCCGGGACTAGCGGGAGCCGAGCAGTACTTC. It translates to CASSPGLAGAEQYF.

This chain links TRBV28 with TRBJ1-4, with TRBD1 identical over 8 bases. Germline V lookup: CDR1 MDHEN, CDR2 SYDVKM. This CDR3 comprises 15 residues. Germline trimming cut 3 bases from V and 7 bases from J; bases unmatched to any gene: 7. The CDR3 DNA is TGTGCCAGCAGTTTTCCTGGACAGGGTGGTGAAAAACTGTTTTTT. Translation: CASSFPGQGGEKLFF.

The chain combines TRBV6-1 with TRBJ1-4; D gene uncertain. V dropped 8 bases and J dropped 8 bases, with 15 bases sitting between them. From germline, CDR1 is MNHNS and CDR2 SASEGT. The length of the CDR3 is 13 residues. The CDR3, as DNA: TGTGCCAGCCACCCGGGCCCCAAGGAAAAACTGTTTTTT. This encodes CASHPGPKEKLFF.

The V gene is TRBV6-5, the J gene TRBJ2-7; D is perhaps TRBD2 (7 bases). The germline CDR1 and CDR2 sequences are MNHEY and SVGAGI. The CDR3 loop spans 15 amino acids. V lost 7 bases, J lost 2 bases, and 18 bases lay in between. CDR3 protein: CASTPGGGPTYEQYF. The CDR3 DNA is TGTGCCAGCACCCCGGGCGGGGGCCCGACCTACGAGCAGTACTTC.

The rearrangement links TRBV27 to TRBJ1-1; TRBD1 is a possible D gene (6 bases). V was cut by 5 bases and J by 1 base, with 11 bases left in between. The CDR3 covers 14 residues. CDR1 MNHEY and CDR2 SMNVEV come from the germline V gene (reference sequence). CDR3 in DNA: TGTGCCAGCAGTCCCGCGGGGGCGAACACTGAAGCTTTCTTT. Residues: CASSPAGANTEAFF.

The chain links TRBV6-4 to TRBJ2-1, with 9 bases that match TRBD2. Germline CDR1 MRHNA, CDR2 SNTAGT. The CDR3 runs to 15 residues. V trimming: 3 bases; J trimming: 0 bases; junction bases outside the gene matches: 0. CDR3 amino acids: CASSERGGSYNEQFF. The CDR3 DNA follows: TGTGCCAGCAGTGAGCGGGGGGGCTCCTACAATGAGCAGTTCTTC.

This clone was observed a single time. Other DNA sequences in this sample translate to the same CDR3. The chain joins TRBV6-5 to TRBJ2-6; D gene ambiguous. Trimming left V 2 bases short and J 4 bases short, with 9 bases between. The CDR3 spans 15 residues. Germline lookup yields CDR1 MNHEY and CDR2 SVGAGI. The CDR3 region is CASSYAPSGANVLTF. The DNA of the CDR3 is TGTGCCAGCAGTTACGCCCCTTCAGGGGCCAACGTCCTGACTTTC.